This record concerns one T cell receptor (beta chain) sequence. Its antigen is not known. The germline V gene encodes CDR1 SGHAT and CDR2 FQNNGV. This CDR3 is built from 18 residues. Losses at the gene ends were 1 base for V and 1 base for J; bases not matched to a gene: 6. Data came from immunoSEQ multiplex PCR; TCRdb stores just in-frame clones and leaves some out. The sample records more than 900,000 clones, 70% to 80% being singletons. This sample was included in a study of shared clonotypes between healthy human individuals. Study-wide results and limits: Clonotypes shared by all four sorted-subset donors had higher generation probabilities than non-shared clonotypes.

The sample comprised memory CD4+ T cells from PBMCs. As to subset: CD45RA-negative fraction. The J gene is TRBJ2-2, the V gene TRBV11-2, with 10 bases fitting TRBD1. The TCR sequence derives from a man younger than 35 in good health. Some clones in this sample may be carry-over from other donors' samples. For the CDR3, the DNA is TGTGCCAGCAGCTTAGGGGACAGGGGTAGATTGAACACCGGGGAGCTGTTTTTT. Translating gives CASSLGDRGRLNTGELFF.